The rows below give T cell receptor beta chains drawn from one sample of a study of blood T cell repertoires in COVID-19. The data were produced by immunoSEQ multiplex PCR, yet TCRdb's version contains in-frame clones alone and is incomplete. The table has 250,000 or so clones, 85% to 90% seen once. The specimen was peripheral blood. The receptor set was obtained from a woman in her 40s who had recovered from COVID-19. CDR3s include the opening cysteine and the closing phenylalanine or tryptophan. A D gene is named only where the DNA matches it firmly. The listing skips clone size in some rows; elsewhere it reads once, few, many or a size class.

D	V	J	size	CDR3	DNA
NA	TRBV11-2	TRBJ1-2	NA	CASSLSGSFNYGYTF	TGTGCCAGCAGCTTATCTGGCTCCTTTAACTATGGCTACACCTTC
TRBD2	TRBV3-1/TRBV3-2	TRBJ2-3	NA	CASSPGLAGTDTQYF	TGTGCCAGCAGCCCTGGACTAGCGGGGACAGATACGCAGTATTTT
TRBD2	TRBV2	TRBJ2-1	once	CASSLTSGRATYNEQFF	TGTGCCAGCAGTTTGACTAGCGGGAGGGCCACCTACAATGAGCAGTTCTTC
NA	TRBV7-9	TRBJ2-5	NA	CASSLFLTWDYQETQYF	TGTGCCAGCAGCTTATTTCTTACTTGGGACTACCAAGAGACCCAGTACTTC
NA	TRBV30	TRBJ2-5	NA	CAWSGQAGETQYF	TGTGCCTGGAGTGGTCAGGCTGGGGAGACCCAGTACTTC
NA	TRBV10-2	TRBJ2-5	few	CASKEVTQYF	TGCGCCAGCAAAGAGGTGACCCAGTACTTC
NA	TRBV6-5	TRBJ1-2	NA	CASMGGIGYGYTF	TGTGCCAGCATGGGGGGGATCGGCTATGGCTACACCTTC
NA	TRBV18	TRBJ2-5	NA	CASSPVIYQETQYF	TGTGCCAGCTCACCTGTTATATACCAAGAGACCCAGTACTTC
NA	TRBV19	TRBJ2-5	NA	CASSIGRGQETQYF	TGTGCCAGTAGTATAGGTAGGGGGCAAGAGACCCAGTACTTC
TRBD1	TRBV11-3	TRBJ2-3	NA	CASSYRDRGFTDTQYF	TGTGCCAGCAGCTATAGGGACAGGGGATTTACTGATACGCAGTATTTT
NA	TRBV28	TRBJ2-6	NA	CASMGLGVLGANVLTF	TGTGCCAGCATGGGGCTTGGCGTTCTAGGGGCCAACGTCCTGACTTTC
NA	TRBV21-1	TRBJ2-2	NA	CASSTQSGRNTGELFF	TGTGCCAGCAGCACCCAATCGGGGAGGAACACCGGGGAGCTGTTTTTT
NA	TRBV18	TRBJ2-5	NA	CASSPLPTDQETQYF	TGTGCCAGCTCACCACTGCCGACAGACCAAGAGACCCAGTACTTC
NA	TRBV28	TRBJ2-7	NA	CASTSMYEQYF	TGTGCCAGCACCAGTATGTACGAGCAGTACTTC
TRBD1	TRBV6-6	TRBJ2-7	NA	CASSGFAGGEQYF	TGTGCCAGCAGTGGTTTCGCAGGGGGCGAGCAGTACTTC
TRBD2	TRBV10-2	TRBJ2-5	NA	CASAGGRVETQYF	TGCGCCAGCGCAGGCGGGAGGGTGGAGACCCAGTACTTC
TRBD1	TRBV29-1	TRBJ2-2	NA	CSVVGGPGQGTGELFF	TGCAGCGTTGTAGGGGGCCCGGGACAGGGGACCGGGGAGCTGTTTTTT
NA	TRBV9	TRBJ1-2	NA	CASSTPLGGGYTF	TGTGCCAGCAGCACACCTTTAGGGGGTGGCTACACCTTC